The entry below describes one T cell receptor (beta chain). Its antigen is still unknown. This sample is drawn from a study of cytomegalovirus exposure and HLA in healthy donors. Study details: A previous analysis identified about 110 million unique TCR beta sequences derived from 180 million or so T cells. There were 65 million to 85 million unique TCRs (from HLA-typed donors) in an early data release. Study results and caveats: The authors later found most CMV-associated TCR beta chains appeared HLA-restricted. Analyses of presence/absence relied on an assumption of roughly uniform sequencing depth across donors.

The germline V gene has CDR1 MDHEN and CDR2 SYDVKM. This CDR3 contains 14 residues. The V segment lost 4 bases and the J segment 2 bases; nucleotides outside the gene matches: 2. Primers included in the PCR were 60 Vbeta and 13 Jbeta primers. The protocol was immunoSEQ multiplex PCR, while the TCRdb copy is restricted to in-frame clones and leaves out a portion. The table includes roughly 140,000 clones, around 65% detected once. The sequenced sample consisted of PBMCs. The sequence was obtained from a woman in her twenties or thirties in good health and CMV-seropositive. V gene TRBV28 combines with J gene TRBJ1-2; 9 bases are shared with TRBD1. The CDR3 sequence is CASSSTGGNYGYTF. CDR3 in DNA: TGTGCCAGCAGTTCGACAGGGGGGAACTATGGCTACACCTTC.